The rows below give T cell receptor beta chains drawn from one sample of a study of cytomegalovirus exposure and HLA in healthy donors. Here immunoSEQ multiplex PCR was the method, and the copy in TCRdb shows in-frame clones only, minus some. Of 50,000 or so clones detected, about four fifths appear once; the ten largest clones hold 2% to 3%. Specimen: PBMCs. The origin of the receptors is a boy aged 5-17 years in good health and CMV-seropositive. Both conserved end residues are part of each CDR3. A D gene is named only where the DNA matches it firmly. For some rows the clone size is stated as once, few or many, or as a class when expanded; others skip it.

V gene,J gene,D gene,clone size,CDR3 protein,CDR3 DNA
TRBV7-9,TRBJ2-7,NA,NA,CASSPSYEQYF,TGTGCCAGCAGCCCTTCCTACGAGCAGTACTTC
TRBV5-4,TRBJ1-5,NA,once,CASSLGINQPQHF,TGTGCCAGCAGCTTGGGTATCAATCAGCCCCAGCATTTT
TRBV11-2,TRBJ2-7,NA,once,CASSPTDIYEQYF,TGTGCCAGCAGCCCAACAGATATCTACGAGCAGTACTTC
TRBV6-1,TRBJ1-6,TRBD1,NA,CASGPGTGVPPLHF,TGTGCCAGCGGACCTGGGACAGGGGTTCCACCCCTCCACTTT
TRBV5-5,TRBJ1-1,TRBD1,NA,CASSQGTGETEAFF,TGTGCCAGCAGCCAAGGGACAGGGGAAACTGAAGCTTTCTTT
TRBV29-1,TRBJ2-7,TRBD2,NA,CSVPSFGGRYEQYF,TGCAGCGTGCCATCTTTCGGGGGGAGGTACGAGCAGTACTTC
TRBV6-6,TRBJ2-5,NA,NA,CASSPTTSQETQYF,TGTGCCAGCAGCCCCACGACTAGCCAAGAGACCCAGTACTTC
TRBV18,TRBJ2-7,NA,NA,CASSRGQNTYEQYF,TGTGCCAGCTCACGCGGACAGAACACCTACGAGCAGTACTTC
TRBV12-5,TRBJ1-5,NA,NA,CASGTNQPQHF,TGTGCTAGTGGCACTAATCAGCCCCAGCATTTT
TRBV4-2,TRBJ1-4,NA,NA,CASSQEPRGGGNEKLFF,TGTGCCAGCAGCCAAGAGCCGCGCGGGGGCGGGAATGAAAAACTGTTTTTT
TRBV19,TRBJ1-2,NA,NA,CASRTVFIPGESYTF,TGTGCCAGTAGGACCGTTTTTATACCAGGGGAGAGCTACACCTTC
TRBV6-6,TRBJ1-1,NA,NA,CASSILGPSEAFF,TGTGCCAGCAGTATACTAGGACCTAGTGAAGCTTTCTTT
TRBV5-8,TRBJ2-2,TRBD1,NA,CASSLLDRGLNGELFF,TGTGCCAGCAGCTTGCTGGACAGGGGTCTCAACGGGGAGCTGTTTTTT
TRBV7-2,TRBJ2-5,NA,NA,CASSRTSGAGETQYF,TGTGCCAGCAGCCGAACTTCAGGGGCAGGGGAGACCCAGTACTTC
TRBV4-1,TRBJ2-2,NA,NA,CASSQGVFWGGETTGELFF,TGCGCCAGCAGCCAAGGTGTTTTTTGGGGAGGAGAAACCACCGGGGAGCTGTTTTTT
TRBV12-5,TRBJ2-7,NA,NA,CASGLNRFGATPSYEQYF,TGTGCTAGTGGTTTAAATCGCTTTGGGGCCACCCCTTCCTACGAGCAGTACTTC
TRBV4-1,TRBJ2-6,NA,NA,CASSQEHHAGANVLTF,TGCGCCAGCAGCCAAGAACACCACGCTGGGGCCAACGTCCTGACTTTC
TRBV19,TRBJ1-6,NA,NA,CASRKGRQSYNSPLHF,TGTGCCAGTCGCAAAGGCAGACAGTCCTATAATTCACCCCTCCACTTT
TRBV5-5,TRBJ2-5,NA,NA,CASSLVFLQETQYF,TGTGCCAGCAGCTTGGTATTCTTGCAAGAGACCCAGTACTTC
TRBV6-5,TRBJ2-3,NA,NA,CASSYGGTDTQYF,TGTGCCAGCAGTTACGGCGGAACAGATACGCAGTATTTT
TRBV10-3,TRBJ1-1,TRBD1,NA,CAISGRDRGDTEAFF,TGTGCCATCAGTGGGAGAGACAGGGGCGACACTGAAGCTTTCTTT
TRBV10-3,TRBJ2-3,NA,NA,CATSVIRSNTDTQYF,TGTGCCACCTCCGTAATCCGGAGTAACACAGATACGCAGTATTTT
TRBV18,TRBJ1-1,NA,NA,CASSPSQDTEAFF,TGTGCCAGCTCACCTAGCCAAGACACTGAAGCTTTCTTT
TRBV7-2,TRBJ2-5,TRBD2,few,CASSSLAGRGETQYF,TGTGCCAGCAGCTCTCTAGCGGGGAGGGGAGAGACCCAGTACTTC
TRBV4-1,TRBJ1-2,TRBD1,NA,CASSQEGQLYGYTF,TGCGCCAGCAGCCAAGAGGGACAGCTTTATGGCTACACCTTC
TRBV7-3,TRBJ1-6,NA,NA,CASSLTGRNSPLHF,TGTGCCAGCAGCTTAACAGGGAGAAATTCACCCCTCCACTTT
TRBV7-9,TRBJ1-5,NA,NA,CASSFAVSGDSNQPQHF,TGTGCCAGCAGCTTCGCCGTTTCCGGGGATAGCAATCAGCCCCAGCATTTT
TRBV4-1,TRBJ1-2,NA,NA,CASSQDEENFYGYTF,TGTGCCAGCAGCCAAGATGAGGAAAATTTCTATGGCTACACCTTC
TRBV5-1,TRBJ2-1,TRBD2,NA,CASSTSGGYGEQFF,TGCGCCAGCAGCACCTCGGGGGGGTATGGAGAGCAGTTCTTC
TRBV7-8,TRBJ1-3,NA,NA,CASSFERSGNTIYF,TGTGCCAGCAGCTTTGAACGGAGTGGAAACACCATATATTTT
TRBV27,TRBJ1-2,NA,NA,CASSPSPGLYGYTF,TGTGCCAGCAGTCCCTCCCCCGGACTCTATGGCTACACCTTC
TRBV6-5,TRBJ2-7,TRBD2,NA,CASSVGLAGRKYF,TGTGCCAGCAGTGTAGGTCTAGCGGGGAGGAAGTACTTC
TRBV7-6,TRBJ2-1,NA,once,CASSPWGGPSYNEQFF,TGTGCCAGCAGCCCGTGGGGGGGGCCCTCCTACAATGAGCAGTTCTTC
TRBV18,TRBJ2-5,TRBD1,NA,CASSLKQGALGETQYF,TGTGCCAGCTCGCTAAAACAGGGGGCGCTGGGAGAGACCCAGTACTTC
TRBV7-9,TRBJ2-7,NA,NA,CAVPVGQLIYEQYF,TGTGCCGTACCGGTGGGACAATTAATCTACGAGCAGTACTTC
TRBV5-1,TRBJ2-2,TRBD2,NA,CASYPPASGGTGELFF,TGCGCCAGCTATCCCCCGGCTAGCGGGGGCACCGGGGAGCTGTTTTTT
TRBV25-1,TRBJ1-5,NA,NA,CASSVGQGQPQHF,TGTGCCAGCAGTGTCGGGCAGGGACAGCCCCAGCATTTT
TRBV7-9,TRBJ1-4,NA,NA,CASSAGEHDNEKLFF,TGTGCCAGCAGCGCAGGGGAGCACGATAATGAAAAACTGTTTTTT
TRBV7-8,TRBJ1-2,TRBD1,few,CASSSSRDSRGGYTF,TGTGCCAGCAGCTCGTCCCGGGACAGTAGGGGTGGCTACACCTTC
TRBV7-2,TRBJ1-2,TRBD1,once,CASSTDRSVLGYTF,TGTGCCAGCAGCACGGACAGGTCCGTTTTAGGCTACACCTTC
TRBV5-1,TRBJ2-7,NA,NA,CASSLVDSSYEQYF,TGCGCCAGCAGCTTGGTTGACAGCTCCTACGAGCAGTACTTC